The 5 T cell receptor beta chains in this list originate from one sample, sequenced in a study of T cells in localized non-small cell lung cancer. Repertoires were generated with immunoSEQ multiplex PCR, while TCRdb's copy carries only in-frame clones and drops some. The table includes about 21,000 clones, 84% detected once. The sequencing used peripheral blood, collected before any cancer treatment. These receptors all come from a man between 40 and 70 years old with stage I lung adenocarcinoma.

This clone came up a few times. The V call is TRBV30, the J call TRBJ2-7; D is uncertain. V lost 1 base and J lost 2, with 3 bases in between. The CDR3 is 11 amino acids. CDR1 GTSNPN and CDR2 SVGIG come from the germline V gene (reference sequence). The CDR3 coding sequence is TGTGCCTGGAGTGAGGCCTACGAGCAGTACTTC. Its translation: CAWSEAYEQYF.

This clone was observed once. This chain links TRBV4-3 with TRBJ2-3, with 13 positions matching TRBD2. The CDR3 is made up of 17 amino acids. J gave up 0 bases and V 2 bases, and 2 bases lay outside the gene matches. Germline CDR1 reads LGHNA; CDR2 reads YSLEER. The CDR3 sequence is CASSQWTSGSSTDTQYF. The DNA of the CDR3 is TGCGCCAGCAGCCAATGGACTAGCGGGAGTAGCACAGATACGCAGTATTTT.

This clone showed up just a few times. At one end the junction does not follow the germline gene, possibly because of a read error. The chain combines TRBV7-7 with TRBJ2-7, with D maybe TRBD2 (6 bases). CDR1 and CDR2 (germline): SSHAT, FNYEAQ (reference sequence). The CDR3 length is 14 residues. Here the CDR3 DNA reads TGTGCTAGCAGCCGGGACTTAAACTCCTACGAGCAGTACTTC. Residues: CASSRDLNSYEQYF.

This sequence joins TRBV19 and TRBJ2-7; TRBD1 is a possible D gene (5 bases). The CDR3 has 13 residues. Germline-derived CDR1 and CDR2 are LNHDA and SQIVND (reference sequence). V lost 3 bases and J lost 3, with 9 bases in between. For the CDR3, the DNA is TGTGCCAGTAGTATCGCCAGGGACTACGAGCAGTACTTC. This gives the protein CASSIARDYEQYF.

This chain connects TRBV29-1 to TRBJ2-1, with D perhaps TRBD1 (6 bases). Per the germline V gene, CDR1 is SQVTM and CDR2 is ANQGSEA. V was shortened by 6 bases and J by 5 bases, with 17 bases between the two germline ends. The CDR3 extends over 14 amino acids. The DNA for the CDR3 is TGCAGCGTGGACCCACAGGGATTACACAATGAGCAGTTCTTC. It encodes CSVDPQGLHNEQFF.